This T cell receptor beta chain was found in a study of post-analysis software for immune sequencing data. The wider study: Courses of disease covered relapsing-remitting, secondary progressive and progressive-relapsing multiple sclerosis. Study-wide results and caveats: When compared against controls, multiple sclerosis patients showed significantly lower normalized Chao1 diversity. Co-batched samples clustered tightly together by F measure. Five TRBV segments, including TRBV5-6, TRBV5-1 and TRBV20-1, were more frequent in patients than controls.

The CDR3 is made up of 15 amino acids. Trimming removed 2 bases at V and 5 bases at J, with 18 bases between. Germline CDR1 reads SQVTM; CDR2 reads ANQGSEA. The TCR beta cDNA libraries carried unique molecular identifiers. Between roughly 0.9 and 11 million T cells gave rise to around 500,000 cDNA molecules. TCRdb itself ran the PCR reads through MiXCR, one entry per CDR3 protein. The repertoire holds roughly 400,000 distinct CDR3 sequences, with approximately 37% as singletons. This clonotype was counted only a few times. Its antigen remains unidentified. This TCR was sampled from a girl aged 2-15 years with multiple sclerosis. The chain carries TRBV29-1 and TRBJ2-5; perhaps TRBD2 as D (5 bases). The sequencing sample was made of blood. The CDR3 region has the DNA TGCAGCGTTGAAACCCGACACCGACGCGGGGAGACCCAGTACTTC. Encoded protein: CSVETRHRRGETQYF.